The clone carrying this T cell receptor beta chain appeared a few times. Antigen: not known. MiXCR, run by TCRdb on the reads, gives a single entry per CDR3 protein. Seen here are around 34,000 distinct CDR3 sequences, about 52% observed once, and the top ten hold around 90%. CDR1 MNHEY and CDR2 SMNVEV come from the germline V gene (reference sequence). The CDR3 is 15 residues long. With V trimmed by 8 bases and J by 1 base, 7 bases remained unmatched. The data stem from a study of T cell repertoires in cytomegalovirus infection. At the level of the study: CMV infection together with matching HLA type was indicated by public TCR beta signatures.

Sequenced material: CD8+ T cells from cultured PBMCs, taken from culture after CMV antigen stimulation. The receptor comes from a human donor in good health (CMV status not recorded). Some clones in this sample may be carry-over from other donors' samples. This chain joins TRBV27 and TRBJ2-4; TRBD1 aligns across 8 bases. This chain's CDR3 is CASRDRGAAKNIQYF. Written as DNA, the CDR3 is TGTGCCAGCCGCGACAGGGGTGCGGCCAAAAACATTCAGTACTTC.